These 30 T cell receptor beta chains originate from one sample sequenced in a study of blood T cell repertoires in COVID-19. Produced via immunoSEQ multiplex PCR; TCRdb's table is partial and in-frame only. The data hold 110,000 or so clones, with 85% observed a single time. Sequenced: peripheral blood. The receptors shown here come from a human donor in a cohort sampled during active COVID-19.

The CDR3: CASSIVGQARKTNEKLFF. The CDR3 DNA reads TGTGCCAGTAGTATAGTAGGACAGGCAAGGAAAACTAATGAAAAACTGTTTTTT. This chain connects TRBV19 to TRBJ1-4; 7 bases are shared with TRBD1. With 1 base clipped from V and 1 base from J, the junction kept 9 bases outside the gene matches. The CDR3 spans 18 residues. Germline-derived CDR1 and CDR2 are LNHDA and SQIVND (reference sequence).

This clone was counted only a few times. V is TRBV6-2 or TRBV6-3 and J is TRBJ2-1, with TRBD2 matching 7 bases. This CDR3 has 14 residues. Germline V gives CDR1 MNHEY, CDR2 SVGEGT. Trimming at V came to 2 bases and at J to 2 bases, leaving 0 bases not matched to a gene. In DNA form, the CDR3 reads TGTGCCAGCAGTTACGGGACTACCTACAATGAGCAGTTCTTC. Protein sequence: CASSYGTTYNEQFF.

J is TRBJ1-1 and V is TRBV19; possibly TRBD1 for D (5 bases). CDR3 size: 16 residues. CDR1 and CDR2 (germline): LNHDA, SQIVND (reference sequence). V lost 6 bases and J 2 bases, leaving 19 bases between the germline ends. CDR3 sequence reads: CASRGTGVRKNTEAFF. The CDR3 coding sequence is TGTGCCAGTAGGGGGACTGGGGTGAGGAAAAACACTGAAGCTTTCTTT.

The rearrangement uses TRBV5-4 and TRBJ1-2; D gene unclear. CDR3 length: 14 residues. Germline values: CDR1 SGHNT, CDR2 YYREEE (reference sequence). The V end was cut by 0 bases, the J end by 2 bases, with 8 bases between. CDR3 region: CASSLEGGNYGYTF. In DNA, the CDR3 is TGTGCCAGCAGCTTGGAGGGAGGCAACTATGGCTACACCTTC.

The rearrangement joins TRBV19 to TRBJ2-7, with D possibly being TRBD1 (6 bases). The CDR3 runs 16 residues. The V gene lost 3 bases and the J gene lost 5 bases, with 20 bases spanning the gap. In germline, CDR1 is LNHDA, CDR2 SQIVND (reference sequence). The CDR3 DNA sequence: TGTGCCAGTAGTATTATGGGGACAAGTGTTTTAGACGAGCAGTACTTC. It is translated as CASSIMGTSVLDEQYF.

The chain employs TRBV12-3 or TRBV12-4 and TRBJ2-5, with a weak D call TRBD1 (6 bases). The ends were cut back, 3 bases at V and 1 base at J, with 6 bases in the middle. The CDR3 covers 13 residues. The CDR3 is CASSLDSQETQYF. DNA of the CDR3: TGTGCCAGCAGTTTGGACAGCCAAGAGACCCAGTACTTC.

The chain couples TRBV2 to TRBJ2-2, with a possible D match to TRBD1 (6 bases). Germline-derived CDR1 and CDR2 are SNHLY and FYNNEI. The CDR3 consists of 12 residues. Trimming pared 10 bases from V and 3 bases from J, leaving 9 bases between. The CDR3 DNA reads as TGTGCCACCCGGACAGACACCGGGGAGCTGTTTTTT. Its translation: CATRTDTGELFF.

V usage is TRBV5-6 and J usage is TRBJ1-1; possible D gene TRBD1, 5 bases. The germline CDR1 and CDR2 sequences are SGHDT and YYEEEE. Between the trimmed V and J ends, which lost 6 bases and 2 bases, there was a span of 14 bases. CDR3 length: 14 residues. CDR3: CASNGGRGNTEAFF. Written as DNA, the CDR3 is TGTGCCAGCAACGGAGGGAGGGGAAACACTGAAGCTTTCTTT.

The chain links TRBV7-2 to TRBJ1-1, with D perhaps matching TRBD1 (6 bases). Germline values: CDR1 SGHTA, CDR2 FQGNSA. CDR3 length: 13 amino acids. Trimming took 3 bases from V and 4 from J, leaving 9 bases between them. CDR3 protein: CASSFQGLTEAFF. The CDR3 DNA sequence: TGTGCCAGCAGCTTTCAGGGGCTCACTGAAGCTTTCTTT.

This clone was recorded once. The chain combines TRBV9 with TRBJ2-3; the D gene is possibly TRBD2 (7 bases). The germline gives CDR1 SGDLS, CDR2 YYNGEE. V shed 4 bases and J shed 2 bases, with 14 bases lying between them. This CDR3 contains 15 residues. The CDR3 nucleotides read TGTGCCAGCAGCTTTACGCGGGGGCTCACAGATACGCAGTATTTT. Translating it yields CASSFTRGLTDTQYF.

The rearrangement uses TRBV19 and TRBJ2-2; D may be TRBD1 (6 bases). The germline CDR1 and CDR2 sequences are LNHDA and SQIVND (reference sequence). The CDR3 loop spans 12 amino acids. V lost 11 bases and J 6 bases, leaving 13 bases between the germline ends. CDR3 DNA sequence: TGTGCCGCCTCGAGGGGGTCCGGGGAGCTGTTTTTT. Translation: CAASRGSGELFF.

This clone turned up a few times. The chain couples TRBV6-1 to TRBJ2-7; D is undetermined. Germline CDR1 MNHNS, CDR2 SASEGT. The CDR3 is 13 amino acids. V was trimmed by 1 base and J by 2 bases, leaving 6 bases between them. The DNA of the CDR3 is TGTGCCAGCAGTGAAGACAAAGCCTACGAGCAGTACTTC. Its translation: CASSEDKAYEQYF.

This clone was observed a single time. The chain links TRBV7-6 to TRBJ1-6; D is possibly TRBD1 (5 bases). The CDR3 consists of 17 residues. The germline gives CDR1 SGHVS, CDR2 FNYEAQ. The V gene lost 1 base and the J gene lost 5 bases, with 15 bases spanning the gap. The CDR3 spells CASSLVSIGVDNSPLHF. The DNA of the CDR3 is TGTGCCAGCAGCTTAGTCTCAATAGGGGTCGATAATTCACCCCTCCACTTT.

This chain links TRBV5-1 with TRBJ2-1, with D perhaps TRBD2 (6 bases). Trimming left V 4 bases short and J 4 bases short, with 15 bases between. CDR1 is SGHRS, CDR2 YFSETQ, per germline. This CDR3 contains 15 residues. CDR3 in amino acids: CASSIGLTPYNEQFF. CDR3 DNA: TGCGCCAGCAGCATAGGACTAACCCCATACAATGAGCAGTTCTTC.

V usage is TRBV9 and J usage is TRBJ1-1; D remains ambiguous. Trimming cost V 6 bases and J 2 bases, with 17 bases left between them. CDR3 length: 15 amino acids. Germline values: CDR1 SGDLS, CDR2 YYNGEE. CDR3 protein: CASTLGPAYNTEAFF. The CDR3 DNA reads TGTGCCAGCACCTTGGGCCCGGCGTACAACACTGAAGCTTTCTTT.

The CDR3 bases are TGTGCCAGCAGCCAAGAGTCCAGGGGGACTAGCACAGATACGCAGTATTTT. Residues: CASSQESRGTSTDTQYF. The chain joins TRBV3-1 (or the pseudogene TRBV3-2) to TRBJ2-3; maybe TRBD1 (7 bases). Trimming cost V 0 bases and J 0 bases, with 13 bases left between them. The CDR3 extends over 17 amino acids. Germline values: CDR1 LGHDT, CDR2 YNNKEL (reference sequence).

The chain employs TRBV28 and TRBJ1-2; D not resolved. V dropped 6 bases and J dropped 1 base, with 6 bases sitting between them. Germline loops: CDR1 MDHEN, CDR2 SYDVKM. This CDR3 comprises 12 residues. In DNA form, the CDR3 reads TGTGCCAGCAGAAACAGTAACTATGGCTACACCTTC. This encodes CASRNSNYGYTF.

The gene calls are TRBV28 and TRBJ2-1; TRBD2 agrees at 10 bases. Germline CDR1 reads MDHEN; CDR2 reads SYDVKM. Trimming cost V 8 bases and J 0 bases; bases outside gene matches: 7. The CDR3 is 16 amino acids. The CDR3 DNA sequence: TGTGCCAGCGGAAATCTAGCGGGGGTCTCCTACAATGAGCAGTTCTTC. It is translated as CASGNLAGVSYNEQFF.

The CDR3, as DNA: TGTGCCAGCAGCGACTGGACAGGGGGTACTCAGCCCCAGCATTTT. Translated: CASSDWTGGTQPQHF. V is TRBV7-2 and J is TRBJ1-5; 10 bases line up with TRBD1. CDR3 size: 15 residues. Germline CDR1 and CDR2: SGHTA and FQGNSA. Trimming took 5 bases from V and 6 from J; bases not matched to a gene: 7.

V and J are TRBV6-5 and TRBJ1-1, with no clear D. Germline V CDR1 and CDR2: MNHEY, SVGAGI. There are 15 residues in the CDR3. V was pared by 2 bases and J by 4 bases, with 14 bases between. CDR3 amino acids: CASSYLPGQSTEAFF. The CDR3 region has the DNA TGTGCCAGCAGTTACCTCCCCGGTCAATCCACTGAAGCTTTCTTT.

The V gene is TRBV6-5, the J gene TRBJ2-1, with D maybe TRBD1 (6 bases). CDR3 length: 14 residues. From germline, CDR1 is MNHEY and CDR2 SVGAGI. Trimming left V 5 bases short and J 3 bases short, with 11 bases between. The DNA of the CDR3 is TGTGCCAGCAGTATTCGGGACATCTACAATGAGCAGTTCTTC. Protein: CASSIRDIYNEQFF.

V is TRBV5-1 and J is TRBJ2-1; TRBD2 is a possible D gene (6 bases). CDR1 and CDR2 (germline): SGHRS, YFSETQ. Trimming removed 0 bases from V and 4 bases from J, with 11 bases in between. This CDR3 is built from 15 residues. The CDR3, as DNA: TGCGCCAGCAGCTTGGAGCCAGGGAGGTACAATGAGCAGTTCTTC. Translated: CASSLEPGRYNEQFF.

The rearrangement links TRBV9 to TRBJ2-7; D is uncertain. V lost 3 bases and J 6 bases, leaving 16 bases between the germline ends. The CDR3 has 14 residues. Germline CDR1 is SGDLS and CDR2 is YYNGEE. CDR3 protein: CASSADTQRSEQYF. The CDR3 bases are TGTGCCAGCAGCGCCGACACCCAACGTTCCGAGCAGTACTTC.

The V call is TRBV6-1, the J call TRBJ2-1, with 12 bases identical to TRBD2. Germline V gene lookup returns CDR1 MNHNS and CDR2 SASEGT. V lost 2 bases to trimming and J lost 6 bases; unmatched junction nucleotides: 5. This CDR3 is 16 amino acids long. The DNA of the CDR3 is TGTGCCAGCAGTGAATCCCTAGCGGGGGGGTTCAATGAGCAGTTCTTC. It encodes CASSESLAGGFNEQFF.

The chain carries TRBV4-1 and TRBJ2-7, with TRBD1 matching over 12 bases. This CDR3 contains 20 residues. Germline V gene lookup returns CDR1 MGHRA and CDR2 YSYEKL. Unmatched junction bases numbered 17, after V lost 0 bases and J lost 5 bases. The CDR3 coding sequence is TGCGCCAGCAGCCAAGATCTTAGTGGGACAGGGGGCGTCTCTCCCCACGAGCAGTACTTC. It encodes CASSQDLSGTGGVSPHEQYF.

V usage is TRBV5-1 and J usage is TRBJ1-1; D remains ambiguous. Trimming stripped 0 bases from V and 1 base from J, with 13 bases between. The CDR3 covers 16 residues. Germline CDR1 and CDR2: SGHRS and YFSETQ. DNA for the CDR3: TGCGCCAGCAGCTTGGCACCAATACAACCGAACACTGAAGCTTTCTTT. Translated, it gives CASSLAPIQPNTEAFF.

The chain recombines TRBV19 with TRBJ1-4, with TRBD1 matching over 7 bases. Germline values: CDR1 LNHDA, CDR2 SQIVND (reference sequence). V lost 3 bases to trimming and J lost 4 bases; unmatched junction nucleotides: 5. This CDR3 is built from 15 residues. The CDR3 DNA sequence: TGTGCCAGTAGTATTATCCCAGGGGGTAATGAAAAACTGTTTTTT. Translation: CASSIIPGGNEKLFF. The complete variable domain, with remaining parts taken from reference TRBV19 and TRBJ1-4, reads DGGITQSPKYLFRKEGQNVTLSCEQNLNHDAMYWYRQDPGQGLRLIYYSQIVNDFQKGDIAEGYSVSREKKESFPLTVTSAQKNPTAFYLCASSIIPGGNEKLFFGSGTQLSVL.

The rearrangement joins TRBV18 to TRBJ1-1; maybe TRBD1 (5 bases). CDR3 length: 14 residues. The ends were cut back, 3 bases at V and 4 bases at J, with 12 bases in the middle. In germline, CDR1 is KGHSH, CDR2 LQKENI. The CDR3 sequence: CASSPVGGATEAFF. The CDR3 DNA reads TGTGCCAGCTCACCGGTCGGAGGGGCCACTGAAGCTTTCTTT.

The CDR3 region has the DNA TGTGCCTGGGACAGGGGGATGTCGTACACCTTC. Translating it yields CAWDRGMSYTF. The V gene is TRBV30, the J gene TRBJ1-2; TRBD1 matches at 9 bases. The trim removed 5 bases at V and 11 bases at J, leaving 6 bases unmatched. Per germline, CDR1 GTSNPN and CDR2 SVGIG (reference sequence). CDR3 length equals 11 residues.

The chain combines TRBV20-1 with TRBJ2-1, with a possible D match to TRBD2 (6 bases). The CDR3 has 13 residues. V was clipped by 3 bases and J by 3 bases, with 9 bases between them. Germline CDR1 and CDR2: DFQATT and SNEGSKA (reference sequence). The CDR3 loop reads CSASPGGYNEQFF. The CDR3 DNA follows: TGCAGTGCTAGTCCCGGGGGCTACAATGAGCAGTTCTTC.